Listed here is a single T cell receptor beta chain. The sample belongs to a study of blood T cell repertoires in COVID-19. About the research overall: Both acute and convalescent COVID-19 samples were obtained from the United States, Italy and Spain.

The repertoire was sequenced with immunoSEQ multiplex PCR; TCRdb's copy has only in-frame clones and lacks some. The sample lists roughly 87,000 clones, roughly 88% occurring once. The ends lost 7 bases at V and 3 bases at J; junction bases unmatched: 10. This CDR3 has 15 residues. From germline, CDR1 is MNHEY and CDR2 SVGAGI. The material sequenced was peripheral blood. This clonotype was obtained from a man in his forties or fifties with active COVID-19. The chain uses TRBV6-5 and TRBJ2-7; TRBD2 aligns across 9 bases. Here the CDR3 DNA reads TGTGCCAGCACCTTAAGACTAGCGGCTGACTACGAGCAGTACTTC. Amino acid sequence: CASTLRLAADYEQYF.